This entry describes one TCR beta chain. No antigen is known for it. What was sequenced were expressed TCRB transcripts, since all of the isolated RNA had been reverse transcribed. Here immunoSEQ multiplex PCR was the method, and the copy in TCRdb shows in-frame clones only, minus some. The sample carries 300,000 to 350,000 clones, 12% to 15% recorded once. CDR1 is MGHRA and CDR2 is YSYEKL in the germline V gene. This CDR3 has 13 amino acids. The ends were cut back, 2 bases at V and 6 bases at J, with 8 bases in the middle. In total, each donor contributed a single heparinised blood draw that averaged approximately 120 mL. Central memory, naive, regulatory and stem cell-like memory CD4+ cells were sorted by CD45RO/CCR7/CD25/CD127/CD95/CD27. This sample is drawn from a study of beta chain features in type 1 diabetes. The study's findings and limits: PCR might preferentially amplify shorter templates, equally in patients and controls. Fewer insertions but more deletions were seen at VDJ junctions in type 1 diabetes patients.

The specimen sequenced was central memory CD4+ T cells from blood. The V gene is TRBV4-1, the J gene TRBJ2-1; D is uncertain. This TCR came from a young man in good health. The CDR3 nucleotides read TGCGCCAGCAGCCAATATCAGATCAATGAGCAGTTCTTC. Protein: CASSQYQINEQFF.